A selection of T cell receptor beta chains follows, all from one sample in a study of technical replicates of blood from four donors. TCRdb's copy holds only in-frame clones and misses some; the assay was immunoSEQ multiplex PCR. The sample lists around 98,000 clones, about 94% occurring once. Sample: T cells isolated from PBMCs. The receptors come from a human donor in good health. CDR3s include the opening cysteine and the closing phenylalanine or tryptophan. A D gene is named only where the DNA matches it firmly. A clone size is listed for some rows: how often the clone was seen (once, few, many), or a class if it is expanded.

NA	TRBD1	TRBV7-9	TRBJ1-2	TGTGCCAGCAGCTTAGGAGGGACAGGGGGCGACTATGGCTACACCTTC	CASSLGGTGGDYGYTF
few	NA	TRBV27	TRBJ1-2	TGTGCCAGCAGTTTATCTTCGGGGCAGGGGTATGGCTACACCTTC	CASSLSSGQGYGYTF
NA	TRBD2	TRBV5-4	TRBJ2-1	TGTGCCAGCACCATATCGAGCGGGAAGATTCGTGAGCAGTTCTTC	CASTISSGKIREQFF
NA	TRBD1	TRBV7-9	TRBJ2-7	TGTGCCAGCAGCCCTCAGGGGGCGCATTACAAGCAGTACTTC	CASSPQGAHYKQYF
few	TRBD1	TRBV2	TRBJ2-1	TGTGCCAGCAGCGGAACAGGGGGCGACTACAATGAGCAGTTCTTC	CASSGTGGDYNEQFF
NA	TRBD1	TRBV4-1	TRBJ2-2	TGCGCCAGCAGCCTACCCACGGGACAGTCTCTAAACACCGGGGAGCTGTTTTTT	CASSLPTGQSLNTGELFF
NA	TRBD1	TRBV19	TRBJ2-5	TGTGCCAGTAGGAGACAGGGTCTTACTCGGACCCAGTACTTC	CASRRQGLTRTQYF
NA	TRBD1	TRBV4-2	TRBJ2-7	TGTGCCAGCAGCCAAGCGACAGGGGGGTATGACGAGCAGTACTTC	CASSQATGGYDEQYF
NA	TRBD2	TRBV7-6	TRBJ2-2	TGTGCCAGCAGCCTAGGGACTAGCGGGAGTCTGTTTTTT	CASSLGTSGSLFF
NA	TRBD2	TRBV28	TRBJ2-1	TGTGCCAGCAGTCAAATAGCGGGAGGGTCCTACAATGAGCAGTTCTTC	CASSQIAGGSYNEQFF
NA	TRBD2	TRBV4-1	TRBJ2-7	TGCGCCAGCAGCCCTTTCCCCTCGGACACTAGCGGGAGAGCCTACGAGCAGTACTTC	CASSPFPSDTSGRAYEQYF
NA	NA	TRBV29-1	TRBJ2-7	TGCAGCGTGAAGCAGGGTCAATCCCACGAGCAGTACTTC	CSVKQGQSHEQYF
NA	TRBD1	TRBV7-9	TRBJ2-7	TGTGCCAGCAGCTTGGGCCGTACAGGGGACCCCTACGAGCAGTACTTC	CASSLGRTGDPYEQYF
NA	NA	TRBV15	TRBJ1-1	TGTGCCACCAGCAGAGATCAGGGACAATTCGGTTTGAACACTGAAGCTTTCTTT	CATSRDQGQFGLNTEAFF
NA	NA	TRBV12-5	TRBJ2-1	TGTGCTAGTGGTTTCGGAGCGGGTAACACCTACAATGAGCAGTTCTTC	CASGFGAGNTYNEQFF
NA	TRBD1	TRBV28	TRBJ1-1	TGTGCCAGCAGTCCCGGAGGTATCCAGGGGGCGCTTCGCACTGAAGCTTTCTTT	CASSPGGIQGALRTEAFF
NA	NA	TRBV18	TRBJ2-1	TGTGCCAGCTCACCACCGTTAACAGGGCTTGACCATGAGCAGTTCTTC	CASSPPLTGLDHEQFF
NA	TRBD1	TRBV5-8	TRBJ2-4	TGTGCCAGCCCCTTCGGACAGGGCCTAGCCAAAAACATTCAGTACTTC	CASPFGQGLAKNIQYF
NA	NA	TRBV5-1	TRBJ2-7	TGCGCCAGCAGCGCGGACTACGAGCAGTACTTC	CASSADYEQYF
NA	TRBD2	TRBV7-6	TRBJ2-7	TGTGCCAGCAGCTCATTCGGCGGGAGCCCCTACGAGCAGTACTTC	CASSSFGGSPYEQYF
once	NA	TRBV5-4	TRBJ1-6	TGTGCCAGCAGCTTGGCCCGGGGGTTGGGTAATTCACCCCTCCACTTT	CASSLARGLGNSPLHF
NA	NA	TRBV7-6	TRBJ2-1	TGTGCCAGCAGCTTGGAGTACCCCTCCTACAATGAGCAGTTCTTC	CASSLEYPSYNEQFF
NA	NA	TRBV29-1	TRBJ2-2	TGCAGCGCCGTAGGGGCGGACGGGGAGCTGTTTTTT	CSAVGADGELFF
NA	NA	TRBV11-2	TRBJ2-7	TGTGCCAGCAGCTTAGATCACAGCTCCTACGAGCAGTACTTC	CASSLDHSSYEQYF
NA	TRBD2	TRBV10-2	TRBJ2-3	TGCGCCAGCAGTGAAAGGCCCCCTAGCGGGAGGTCCCCAGATTATTCAGATACGCAGTATTTT	CASSERPPSGRSPDYSDTQYF
NA	TRBD2	TRBV4-1	TRBJ2-7	TGCGCCAGCAGCCCAGGACTAGCGGGAGGGTGGTACGAGCAGTACTTC	CASSPGLAGGWYEQYF
NA	NA	TRBV19	TRBJ2-1	TGTGCCAGTAGTATTGCGGCCATGAATGAGCAGTTCTTC	CASSIAAMNEQFF
NA	TRBD1	TRBV5-4	TRBJ1-2	TGTGCCAGCAGCTTGCGAACAGGGGGCGTCGGGAATGGCTACACCTTC	CASSLRTGGVGNGYTF
NA	TRBD1	TRBV19	TRBJ1-1	TGTGCCACCGAGGACAGGGGGAACACTGAAGCTTTCTTT	CATEDRGNTEAFF
NA	NA	TRBV6-1	TRBJ2-5	TGTGCCAGGGAGCTGGGCAGGGCAAGCCAAGAGACCCAGTACTTC	CARELGRASQETQYF
NA	TRBD2	TRBV14	TRBJ2-7	TGTGCCAGCAGCCACCCTGGGGGGGGGCAGTACTTC	CASSHPGGGQYF